These T cell receptor beta chains were read from a single sample in a study of early T cells in non-severe SARS-CoV-2 infection. One entry per CDR3 protein results from TCRdb running MiXCR on the 5' RACE reads. The sample contains about 56,000 distinct CDR3 sequences, around 15% of which appear only once. Sequenced material: whole blood, taken at baseline. Every receptor here comes from an adult who was a healthcare worker with PCR-confirmed SARS-CoV-2 infection or an uninfected control (not recorded which). Each CDR3 is given with its conserved first and last residue. The order of the fields is V gene, J gene, clone size, CDR3 length, D gene, CDR3 DNA, CDR3 protein. A D gene is named only where the DNA matches it firmly. Size values are once, few and many counts, or a class for expanded clones, and some rows have none.

>TRBV7-2|TRBJ2-1|few|14|NA
TGTGCCAGCAGTCCCGTTTGGGGCCTAAATGAGCAGTTCTTC
CASSPVWGLNEQFF
>TRBV6-5|TRBJ2-7|few|14|TRBD2
TGTGCCGTTCGAAGGGGACTAGCGGGAAGAGAGCAGTACTTC
CAVRRGLAGREQYF
>TRBV4-2|TRBJ2-3|NA|16|TRBD2
TGTGCCAGCAGCCTAGGACTAGCGGGGGGAGAAGATACGCAGTATTTT
CASSLGLAGGEDTQYF
>TRBV11-2|TRBJ2-5|NA|12|NA
TGTGCCAGCAGCTTAGTGATGTGGACCCAGTACTTC
CASSLVMWTQYF
>TRBV20-1|TRBJ1-3|few|14|NA
TGCAGTGCTAGCCAGGGAGCGCAAGGAAACACCATATATTTT
CSASQGAQGNTIYF
>TRBV10-3|TRBJ1-1|few|13|NA
TGTGCCATCACTAACAGGGTGGACACTGAAGCTTTCTTT
CAITNRVDTEAFF
>TRBV6-5|TRBJ2-7|many|16|TRBD2
TGTGCCAGCAGTTACGCCGGGGGGGCGGGTCTCTACGAGCAGTACTTC
CASSYAGGAGLYEQYF
>TRBV11-2|TRBJ2-2|many|17|TRBD2
TGTGCCAGCAGACGTACCAAGCGGGAGACGAACACCGGGGAGCTGTTTTTT
CASRRTKRETNTGELFF
>TRBV4-1|TRBJ2-2|few|16|NA
TGCGCCAGCAGCCAGCGAACTTCTCAGGCCGCCGGGGAGCTGTTTTTT
CASSQRTSQAAGELFF
>TRBV12-3/TRBV12-4|TRBJ2-4|NA|15|TRBD2
TGTGCCAGCAGTTCCGCGGGGGGGCCCCAAAACATTCAGTACTTC
CASSSAGGPQNIQYF